The 18 T cell receptor beta chains in this list originate from one sample, sequenced in a study of blood T cell repertoires in COVID-19. The data were produced by immunoSEQ multiplex PCR, yet TCRdb's version contains in-frame clones alone and is incomplete. Of about 290,000 clones in the sample, about 89% are singletons; the top ten hold less than 2%. Sequenced input: PBMCs or T cells enriched from blood (not recorded which). These receptors were collected from a woman in her 40s who had recovered from COVID-19.

The chain carries TRBV28 and TRBJ1-2, with D possibly matching TRBD1 (5 bases). The CDR3 has 14 residues. The germline V and J ends were trimmed by 3 bases and 11 bases, with 19 bases remaining between them. CDR1 is MDHEN, CDR2 SYDVKM, per germline. The CDR3, as DNA: TGTGCCAGCAGTTTTTGGAGGGGAACCTTAGGGTACACCTTC. Translated, it gives CASSFWRGTLGYTF.

This clone has only one observation. The genes are TRBV15 and TRBJ2-3; 13 positions agree with TRBD2. The CDR3 spans 17 residues. With V trimmed by 2 bases and J by 5 bases, 7 bases remained unmatched. Per the germline V gene, CDR1 is LNHNV and CDR2 is YYDKDF (reference sequence). CDR3 loop: CATSRSTSGRRGDTQYF. As DNA, the CDR3 is TGTGCCACCAGCAGATCGACTAGCGGGAGGAGAGGAGATACGCAGTATTTT. Together with reference TRBV15 and TRBJ2-3, the CDR3 gives the full variable domain: DAMVIQNPRYQVTQFGKPVTLSCSQTLNHNVMYWYQQKSSQAPKLLFHYYDKDFNNEADTPDNFQSRRPNTSFCFLDIRSPGLGDTAMYLCATSRSTSGRRGDTQYFGPGTRLTVL.

The CDR3, as DNA: TGTGCCAGCAGTTCCGCGGGAGGGCGGTGGCAGTTCTTC. It translates to CASSSAGGRWQFF. This rearrangement joins TRBV27 to TRBJ2-1; 9 bases agree with TRBD2. The V and J ends lost 4 bases and 12 bases, in that order; junction bases with no gene match: 7. In germline, CDR1 is MNHEY, CDR2 SMNVEV (reference sequence). This CDR3 contains 13 residues.

V and J are TRBV19 and TRBJ1-5, with 10 bases that match TRBD1. The CDR3 has 15 residues. V lost 5 bases, J lost 4 bases, and 5 bases stayed unmatched. Germline V lookup: CDR1 LNHDA, CDR2 SQIVND (reference sequence). The DNA for the CDR3 is TGTGCCAGTAGTCTCCGGGACAGGGGTAATCAGCCCCAGCATTTT. This codes for CASSLRDRGNQPQHF.

This clone was picked up many times. The chain employs TRBV6-2 or TRBV6-3 and TRBJ1-6, with no clear D. The CDR3 length is 12 residues. Trimming removed 5 bases from V and 8 bases from J, with 7 bases in between. The germline V gene has CDR1 MNHEY and CDR2 SVGEGT. The CDR3 reads CASSLGDSPLHF. Written as DNA, the CDR3 is TGTGCCAGCAGTCTCGGAGATTCACCCCTCCACTTT.

The chain uses TRBV7-9 and TRBJ2-5; TRBD1 matches at 8 bases. With 3 bases clipped from V and 5 bases from J, the junction kept 2 bases outside the gene matches. Per germline, CDR1 SEHNR and CDR2 FQNEAQ (reference sequence). This CDR3 contains 13 residues. This CDR3 is CASSFRGLETQYF. The CDR3 DNA reads as TGTGCCAGCAGCTTCAGGGGGCTGGAGACCCAGTACTTC.

V usage is TRBV4-1 and J usage is TRBJ2-3; 9 bases agree with TRBD2. V shed 3 bases and J 6 bases; nucleotides not matched to a gene: 10. Germline values: CDR1 MGHRA, CDR2 YSYEKL. The CDR3 has 16 amino acids. CDR3 bases: TGCGCCAGCAGCCAGCTCGCGGGGGGGCCCGCGGATACGCAGTATTTT. Its protein product is CASSQLAGGPADTQYF.

J is TRBJ1-2 and V is TRBV5-1; 10 bases align to TRBD1. Germline V lookup: CDR1 SGHRS, CDR2 YFSETQ. V lost 3 bases, J lost 4 bases, and 9 bases stayed unmatched. CDR3 length equals 16 residues. The DNA for the CDR3 is TGCGCCAGCAGCTCGGGGCAGACAGGGGGCATCTATGGCTACACCTTC. This sequence encodes CASSSGQTGGIYGYTF.

This chain's CDR3 is CASSIRGAPNYGYTF. As DNA, the CDR3 is TGTGCCAGTAGTATTCGGGGGGCCCCTAACTATGGCTACACCTTC. The V gene is TRBV19, the J gene TRBJ1-2; tentatively, D is TRBD1 (6 bases). The germline CDR1 and CDR2 sequences are LNHDA and SQIVND (reference sequence). Trimming took 3 bases from V and 0 from J, leaving 11 bases between them. This CDR3 has 15 amino acids.

The V and J genes are TRBV5-1 and TRBJ1-1, with D uncertain. The V end was cut by 2 bases, the J end by 2 bases, with 10 bases between. CDR1 and CDR2 from the germline V gene are SGHRS and YFSETQ. The CDR3 spans 14 residues. This CDR3 reads CASSFRTGNTEAFF. The CDR3 region has the DNA TGCGCCAGCAGCTTTAGGACGGGAAACACTGAAGCTTTCTTT.

The chain carries TRBV9 and TRBJ1-1; 7 nucleotides line up with TRBD1. CDR1 and CDR2 (germline): SGDLS, YYNGEE. CDR3 size: 14 residues. Trimming took 3 bases from V and 1 from J; bases not matched to a gene: 3. CDR3 DNA: TGTGCCAGCAGCGCGACAGGGACGAACACTGAAGCTTTCTTT. Translation gives CASSATGTNTEAFF.

The chain carries TRBV29-1 and TRBJ1-1; no firm D call. V lost 5 bases and J 8 bases, leaving 24 bases between the germline ends. The CDR3 runs 15 residues. Germline values: CDR1 SQVTM, CDR2 ANQGSEA. CDR3 sequence reads: CSVRRSGSLDDEAFF. Written as DNA, the CDR3 is TGCAGCGTTCGGAGGTCCGGGAGCCTTGATGACGAAGCTTTCTTT.

The V gene is TRBV10-1, the J gene TRBJ2-7, with TRBD1 matching 9 bases. V dropped 5 bases and J dropped 1; count of bases not matched to a gene: 9. Germline-derived CDR1 and CDR2 are WNHNN and SYGVQD (reference sequence). CDR3 length equals 16 residues. The chain's CDR3 is CASSKRGTGTSYEQYF. CDR3 sequence (DNA): TGCGCCAGCAGTAAGAGGGGGACAGGGACTTCCTACGAGCAGTACTTC.

The chain is built from TRBV10-3 and TRBJ2-5; D is perhaps TRBD2 (5 bases). V was shortened by 8 bases and J by 1 base, with 14 bases between the two germline ends. Germline V CDR1 and CDR2: ENHRY, SYGVKD. CDR3 length: 14 residues. DNA of the CDR3: TGTGCCATCGGGTCGGGAAGCGGCCAAGAGACCCAGTACTTC. Protein sequence: CAIGSGSGQETQYF.

This clone occurred a few times. The chain uses TRBV6-5 and TRBJ1-2, with D hard to call. Germline assignment: CDR1 MNHEY and CDR2 SVGAGI. The CDR3 sequence is 12 residues long. The ends were cut back, 6 bases at V and 4 bases at J, with 9 bases in the middle. The DNA of the CDR3 is TGTGCCAGCAGACTTAGCCCCTATGGCTACACCTTC. Translating gives CASRLSPYGYTF.

The chain employs TRBV4-2 and TRBJ1-1; tentative D call: TRBD1 (6 bases). The V gene's germline CDR1 is LGHNA and CDR2 YNFKEQ. The CDR3 spans 15 residues. V gave up 1 base and J gave up 5 bases, with 14 bases separating them. The CDR3 sequence is CASSQGMRGRTEAFF. The CDR3 DNA follows: TGTGCCAGCAGCCAAGGCATGCGGGGGCGAACTGAAGCTTTCTTT.

This clone was seen just once. The rearrangement links TRBV12-5 to TRBJ2-3; 12 nucleotides agree with TRBD2. The CDR3 runs to 16 residues. CDR1 and CDR2 from the germline V gene are LGHNT and FRNRAP. Trimming took 1 base from V and 4 from J; bases not matched to a gene: 3. As DNA, the CDR3 is TGTGCTAGTGGTTTGGGTCTAGCGGGGGGGGCAGATACGCAGTATTTT. It is translated as CASGLGLAGGADTQYF.

The rearrangement uses TRBV11-2 and TRBJ1-1, with D unresolved. CDR1 and CDR2 (germline): SGHAT, FQNNGV. CDR3 size: 11 residues. V lost 1 base, J lost 6 bases, and 3 bases lay in between. The CDR3 DNA sequence: TGTGCCAGCAGCTTAGTCGCTGAAGCTTTCTTT. Translation gives CASSLVAEAFF. Full variable domain (outside the CDR3, taken from reference TRBV11-2 and TRBJ1-1): EAGVAQSPRYKIIEKRQSVAFWCNPISGHATLYWYQQILGQGPKLLIQFQNNGVVDDSQLPKDRFSAERLKGVDSTLKIQPAKLEDSAVYLCASSLVAEAFFGQGTRLTVV.